This passage covers 8 T cell receptor beta chains from one sample sequenced in a study of STAT5B mutations in CD4+ large granular lymphocyte leukemia. The table came from immunoSEQ multiplex PCR; TCRdb's copy has only in-frame clones and leaves some out. The table records 30,000 to 40,000 clones, about 91% of them present only once. Sequencing input: CD4+ T cells from blood buffy coats. These receptors were collected from a human donor in good health.

The rearrangement links TRBV6-5 to TRBJ1-1; D is perhaps TRBD1 (6 bases). Trimming took 4 bases from V and 4 from J, leaving 13 bases between them. Looked up from germline, CDR1 is MNHEY and CDR2 is SVGAGI. The CDR3 covers 14 residues. In nucleotides, the CDR3 is TGTGCCAGCAGTTTCCTCACAGGGAGCACTGAAGCTTTCTTT. This gives the protein CASSFLTGSTEAFF.

This rearrangement joins TRBV20-1 to TRBJ1-2, with a weak D call TRBD1 (6 bases). The CDR3 sequence is 11 residues long. Between the trimmed V and J ends, which lost 6 bases and 8 bases, there was a span of 13 bases. Looked up from germline, CDR1 is DFQATT and CDR2 is SNEGSKA (reference sequence). CDR3 residues: CSAGGGLGYTF. DNA of the CDR3: TGCAGTGCAGGGGGTGGGCTCGGCTACACCTTC.

V and J are TRBV2 and TRBJ2-7, with D possibly matching TRBD2 (7 bases). Germline V CDR1 and CDR2: SNHLY, FYNNEI. V shed 6 bases and J shed 4 bases, with 25 bases lying between them. The CDR3 is made up of 17 amino acids. CDR3 amino acids: CASSHNPLGRGRYEQYF. The DNA of the CDR3 is TGTGCCAGCAGCCACAATCCGCTGGGGAGGGGGAGGTACGAGCAGTACTTC.

The chain couples TRBV10-1 to TRBJ2-1; 10 bases match TRBD2. The trim removed 2 bases at V and 6 bases at J, leaving 10 bases unmatched. The CDR3 runs to 17 residues. Germline CDR1 reads WNHNN; CDR2 reads SYGVQD (reference sequence). The CDR3 nucleotides are TGCGCCAGCAGTGAGAAGCAGCGGGGGGGCCGAAGCAATGAGCAGTTCTTC. It translates to CASSEKQRGGRSNEQFF.

CDR3 sequence: CASSLNDDSGAYEQYF. The CDR3 region has the DNA TGTGCCAGCAGCTTAAACGATGACAGCGGGGCCTACGAGCAGTACTTC. This chain links TRBV11-1 with TRBJ2-7; 7 bases fit TRBD2. Unmatched junction bases numbered 9, after V lost 2 bases and J lost 2 bases. The germline gives CDR1 SGHAT, CDR2 FQDESV (reference sequence). The CDR3 runs to 16 residues.

This clone was seen once. The rearrangement links TRBV7-8 to TRBJ1-1, with 8 bases identical to TRBD1. Germline lookup yields CDR1 SGHVS and CDR2 FQNEAQ. V lost 2 bases and J lost 0; bases outside the gene matches: 2. The CDR3 consists of 15 residues. DNA of the CDR3: TGTGCCAGCAGCTTACGCAGGGGGCTGAACACTGAAGCTTTCTTT. It is translated as CASSLRRGLNTEAFF.

The chain recombines TRBV6-6 with TRBJ1-3; D is unclear. Germline lookup yields CDR1 MNHNY and CDR2 SVGAGI (reference sequence). The germline V and J ends were trimmed by 10 bases and 1 base, with 5 bases remaining between them. CDR3 size: 11 residues. CDR3 amino acids: CAILSGNTIYF. The CDR3 DNA follows: TGTGCCATCCTATCTGGAAACACCATATATTTT.

This clone showed up just a few times. The rearrangement uses TRBV20-1 and TRBJ1-2; D unresolved. Germline V gene data show CDR1 as DFQATT and CDR2 as SNEGSKA (reference sequence). Trimming pared 5 bases from V and 8 bases from J, leaving 9 bases between. The CDR3 has 10 amino acids. This CDR3 reads CSAGSRGYTF. Written as DNA, the CDR3 is TGCAGTGCTGGATCGCGGGGCTACACCTTC.